The T cell receptor (beta chain) under discussion was sequenced for a study of cytomegalovirus exposure and HLA in healthy donors. At the level of the study: In an early release, HLA-typed donors contributed 77 million or so unique TCR sequences. Study outcomes and limitations: Among donors in an Asian-associated ancestry cluster, a later analysis reportedly found fewer N-insertions than the approximately 670-donor mean. Whilst most TCR sequences proved rare, a subset of public TCRs occurred across many donors. The study put 150 to 200 TCR beta chains on its list as cytomegalovirus-associated.

About this clone itself: Its antigen is still unknown.

This PCR relied on a set of 60 Vbeta primers and 13 Jbeta primers. This table comes from immunoSEQ multiplex PCR, and its TCRdb copy is limited to in-frame clones, with some not included. The profile covers roughly 140,000 clones, with roughly 80% appearing a single time and around 1.4% taken by the ten largest. With 7 bases removed from V and 6 bases from J, the gap between germline ends came to 8 bases. In germline, CDR1 is SEHNR, CDR2 FQNEAQ (reference sequence). The CDR3 length is 11 residues. This chain connects TRBV7-9 to TRBJ2-3; the D is unclear. The source of this sequence is a man between 18 and 29 years old in good health and CMV-seronegative. The sample was PBMCs. CDR3 in amino acids: CASTARDTQYF. The CDR3 DNA reads TGTGCCAGCACCGCCCGGGATACGCAGTATTTT.